This T cell receptor (beta chain) was identified during a study of blood T cell repertoires in COVID-19. Study context: From the United States, Italy and Spain came samples of acute and convalescent COVID-19. The cDNA or gDNA used as material had been derived from T cells, B-cell-depleted T cells, or PBMCs.

The method was immunoSEQ multiplex PCR; TCRdb's version includes in-frame clones alone and lacks a portion of them. The data contain about 150,000 clones, more than 70% of them singletons. The germline V gene has CDR1 LGHDT and CDR2 YNNKEL (reference sequence). The CDR3 spans 14 residues. The V and J ends lost 0 bases and 6 bases respectively, with 12 bases between them. This receptor was identified in a woman between 50 and 59 years old with acute or convalescent COVID-19. The material sequenced was peripheral blood. The chain couples TRBV3-1 (or the pseudogene TRBV3-2) to TRBJ2-7, with no clear D. As DNA, the CDR3 is TGTGCCAGCAGCCAAGATTACGGTTCGGTCGAGCAGTACTTC. Protein sequence: CASSQDYGSVEQYF.